This T cell receptor (beta chain) is from a study of OX40 agonist ivuxolimab in advanced cancers. Study overall: Prior therapy, whether anti-PD-1, anti-PD-L1 or anti-CTLA-4, was allowed, and less than 45% had some.

For this clone: Its specificity is not known.

Study results and limitations: Some of the nonresponding patients also showed low levels of normalized T-cell clonal expansion.

Germline-derived CDR1 and CDR2 are SGDLS and YYNGEE. CDR3 length: 14 amino acids. Between the trimmed V and J ends, which lost 0 bases and 0 bases, there was a span of 6 bases. Sequencing used immunoSEQ multiplex PCR; TCRdb keeps in-frame clones, though not all of them. The sample has some 100,000 clones; under 95% are singletons. The sequences come from CD4+ or CD8+ T cells sorted from blood, collected in a trial of the OX40 agonist ivuxolimab. The chain has TRBV9 and TRBJ1-2, with D hard to call. The sequence derives from an adult with an advanced solid tumor such as melanoma, head and neck, liver or kidney cancer. The CDR3 DNA is TGTGCCAGCAGCGTAGGTCCCTCTAACTATGGCTACACCTTC. Its translation: CASSVGPSNYGYTF.